The rows below give T cell receptor beta chains drawn from one sample of a study of tumor and adjacent non-tumor tissue in lung cancer. TCRdb passed the multiplex PCR reads through MiXCR, listing each CDR3 protein once. The sample yields some 100,000 distinct CDR3 sequences, approximately 80% seen once. Sample: distant non-tumor lung tissue. Receptors were obtained from a man in his sixties with small cell lung cancer. Each CDR3 is given without its conserved first and last residue.

CDR3: ASSPLAGSFTGELF
J: TRBJ2-2
V: TRBV7-3

CDR3: ASSLRGAVSYNEQF
J: TRBJ2-1
V: TRBV5-6

CDR3: ASRLAASTGEPF
J: TRBJ2-2
V: TRBV12-3/TRBV12-4

CDR3: ATSAREETQY
J: TRBJ2-5
V: TRBV10-3

CDR3: ASSLQGPTETQY
J: TRBJ2-5
V: TRBV28

CDR3: SAALAGSSYEQY
J: TRBJ2-7
V: TRBV29-1

CDR3: ASSFNPGLTGELF
J: TRBJ2-2
V: TRBV5-1

CDR3: TSSLDPLRTGRETQY
J: TRBJ2-5
V: TRBV11-1

CDR3: ASSLFHHDTDTQY
J: TRBJ2-3
V: TRBV5-1

CDR3: GSSQDPARVNTVELF
J: TRBJ2-2
V: TRBV4-1

CDR3: AGSFGTGFLF
J: TRBJ2-1
V: TRBV5-1

CDR3: SASYRGTNVKLL
J: TRBJ1-4
V: TRBV20-1

CDR3: ASRRMGGDEQF
J: TRBJ2-1
V: TRBV5-4

CDR3: ASMWGVWENEQF
J: TRBJ2-1
V: TRBV14

CDR3: SVADTQQF
J: TRBJ2-1
V: TRBV29-1

CDR3: ASSSDWRGEETQY
J: TRBJ2-5
V: TRBV5-1

CDR3: AGSFGGRDTQY
J: TRBJ2-3
V: TRBV12-3/TRBV12-4

CDR3: ASSPEAGNTEAF
J: TRBJ1-1
V: TRBV18

CDR3: ASSRGRSEGNTVY
J: TRBJ1-3
V: TRBV5-4

CDR3: TSSGRMNGYNSPLH
J: TRBJ1-6
V: TRBV5-5

CDR3: ACSLKQPSSYNEQF
J: TRBJ2-1
V: TRBV5-1

CDR3: ANSSLGAGLLDSEQQY
J: TRBJ2-3
V: TRBV6-1

CDR3: ASRLDSYTEAF
J: TRBJ1-1
V: TRBV6-2/TRBV6-3

CDR3: ARSLATAQGSYNEQF
J: TRBJ2-1
V: TRBV11-2

CDR3: ASSSKLSSYNEQF
J: TRBJ2-1
V: TRBV12-3/TRBV12-4

CDR3: ASSLSLAGSYNEQF
J: TRBJ2-1
V: TRBV7-9

CDR3: ASCETGQGGEF
J: TRBJ2-1
V: TRBV10-2

CDR3: ASSLTFSSYNEQF
J: TRBJ2-1
V: TRBV12-3/TRBV12-4

CDR3: ASRGGNTDAQY
J: TRBJ2-3
V: TRBV28

CDR3: ASSQISGDNEQF
J: TRBJ2-1
V: TRBV4-2

CDR3: ASSLAAAFSGNTIY
J: TRBJ1-3
V: TRBV11-2

CDR3: ASDAGSHTGELF
J: TRBJ2-2
V: TRBV6-1

CDR3: ASCYSIWSLSSYNEQF
J: TRBJ2-1
V: TRBV6-5

CDR3: ASILDQHTGAGCYNEQF
J: TRBJ2-1
V: TRBV11-2

CDR3: ASSSPHRGSHELY
J: TRBJ2-7
V: TRBV12-3/TRBV12-4

CDR3: AGSLAWGSAEVF
J: TRBJ1-1
V: TRBV11-2

CDR3: ASSHGTSGVLSYEQY
J: TRBJ2-7
V: TRBV6-5

CDR3: IARNTSYEQY
J: TRBJ2-7
V: TRBV29-1

CDR3: ASNQYLRANTGELF
J: TRBJ2-2
V: TRBV4-2

CDR3: VSSSQSGEIQY
J: TRBJ2-5
V: TRBV12-3/TRBV12-4

CDR3: ASRFGGGKGTDTQY
J: TRBJ2-3
V: TRBV6-5

CDR3: ASSSRLAVLEAQF
J: .
V: TRBV11-2

CDR3: ASLKDRGRNTQY
J: TRBJ2-3
V: TRBV12-3/TRBV12-4

CDR3: ASSLTGENTQAF
J: TRBJ1-1
V: TRBV6-2/TRBV6-3

CDR3: ASGQTRSGERF
J: TRBJ2-1
V: TRBV6-5

CDR3: TSNLQGAYNEQF
J: TRBJ2-1
V: TRBV11-2